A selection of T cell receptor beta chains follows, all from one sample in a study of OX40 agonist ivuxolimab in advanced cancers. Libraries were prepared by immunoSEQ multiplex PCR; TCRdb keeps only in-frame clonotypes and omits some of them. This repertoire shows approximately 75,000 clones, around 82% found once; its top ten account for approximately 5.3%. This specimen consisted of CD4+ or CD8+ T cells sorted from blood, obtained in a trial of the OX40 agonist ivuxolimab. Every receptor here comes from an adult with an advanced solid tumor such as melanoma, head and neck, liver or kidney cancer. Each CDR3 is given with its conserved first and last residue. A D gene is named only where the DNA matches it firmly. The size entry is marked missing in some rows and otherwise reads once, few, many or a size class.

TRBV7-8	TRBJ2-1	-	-	CASSLRLVSYNEQFF	TGTGCCAGCAGCTTAAGACTAGTTTCCTACAATGAGCAGTTCTTC
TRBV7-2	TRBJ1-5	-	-	CASSLGPGANQPQHF	TGTGCCAGCAGCTTAGGTCCGGGGGCCAATCAGCCCCAGCATTTT
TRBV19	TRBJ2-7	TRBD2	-	CASSTKAGGSYEQYF	TGTGCCAGTAGTACCAAAGCGGGGGGCTCCTACGAGCAGTACTTC
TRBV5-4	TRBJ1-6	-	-	CASSLAGVNSPLHF	TGTGCCAGCAGCTTGGCAGGGGTAAATTCACCCCTCCACTTT
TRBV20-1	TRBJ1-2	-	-	CSAHRDDGYTF	TGCAGTGCGCACAGGGACGATGGCTACACCTTC
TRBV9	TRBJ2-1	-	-	CASSVGGSYNEQFF	TGTGCCAGCAGCGTAGGGGGATCCTACAATGAGCAGTTCTTC
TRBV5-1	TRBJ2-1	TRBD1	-	CASSLEGQGINEQFF	TGCGCCAGCAGCTTGGAAGGACAGGGAATAAATGAGCAGTTCTTC
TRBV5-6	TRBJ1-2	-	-	CASGYGGQGGYTF	TGTGCCAGCGGGTACGGGGGGCAGGGTGGCTACACCTTC
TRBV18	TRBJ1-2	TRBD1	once	CASSEILAGGYGYTF	TGTGCCAGCTCAGAGATTCTCGCAGGGGGCTATGGCTACACCTTC
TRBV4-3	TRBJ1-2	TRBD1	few	CASSQTITGQGNGYTF	TGCGCCAGCAGCCAAACGATAACAGGACAGGGAAACGGCTACACCTTC
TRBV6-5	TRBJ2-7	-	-	CASSSAVGGAYEQYF	TGTGCCAGCAGTTCTGCTGTAGGGGGGGCGTACGAGCAGTACTTC
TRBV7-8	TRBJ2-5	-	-	CASSFSGDLQETQYF	TGTGCCAGCAGCTTCTCCGGGGACCTCCAAGAGACCCAGTACTTC
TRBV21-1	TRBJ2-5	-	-	CASSLEETQYF	TGTGCCAGCAGTCTTGAAGAGACCCAGTACTTC
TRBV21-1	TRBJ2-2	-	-	CASSIRPQTNTGELFF	TGTGCCAGCAGCATTAGACCCCAGACGAACACCGGGGAGCTGTTTTTT
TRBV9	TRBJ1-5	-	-	CASSTDGNQPQHF	TGTGCCAGCAGCACGGACGGAAATCAGCCCCAGCATTTT
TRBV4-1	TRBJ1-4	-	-	CASSRTGRTDEKLFF	TGCGCCAGCAGCCGAACCGGGCGGACAGATGAAAAACTGTTTTTT
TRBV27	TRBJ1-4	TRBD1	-	CASSKWPPGQGATNEKLFF	TGTGCCAGCAGTAAGTGGCCCCCGGGACAGGGGGCAACTAATGAAAAACTGTTTTTT
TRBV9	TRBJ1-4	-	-	CASGRNEKLFF	TGTGCCAGTGGCCGTAATGAAAAACTGTTTTTT
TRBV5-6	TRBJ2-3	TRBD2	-	CASSVLAGVSTDTQYF	TGTGCCAGCAGCGTTCTAGCGGGCGTTAGCACAGATACGCAGTATTTT
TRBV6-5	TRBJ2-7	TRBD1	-	CASRKPTGDHEQYF	TGTGCCAGCAGGAAACCGACAGGGGACCACGAGCAGTACTTC
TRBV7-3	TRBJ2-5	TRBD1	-	CASSLKGSGQGANRETQYF	TGTGCCAGCAGCTTAAAAGGGTCGGGGCAGGGGGCAAATCGGGAGACCCAGTACTTC
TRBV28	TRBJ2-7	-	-	CASSLGYQQYF	TGTGCCAGCAGTTTAGGGTACCAGCAGTACTTC
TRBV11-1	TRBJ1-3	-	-	CASSRWGLGSGNTIYF	TGTGCCAGCAGCCGGTGGGGACTTGGCTCTGGAAACACCATATATTTT
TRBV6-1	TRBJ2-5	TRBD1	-	CASSDRDRHQETQYF	TGTGCCAGCAGTGACCGGGACAGGCACCAAGAGACCCAGTACTTC
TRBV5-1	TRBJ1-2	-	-	CASSLQENYGYTF	TGCGCCAGCAGCTTACAGGAGAACTATGGCTACACCTTC
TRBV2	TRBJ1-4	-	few	CASSVGLYEKLFF	TGTGCCAGCAGTGTGGGTCTTTATGAAAAACTGTTTTTT
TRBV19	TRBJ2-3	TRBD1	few	CASKDRHPSTDTQYF	TGTGCCAGTAAGGACAGGCATCCTAGCACAGATACGCAGTATTTT
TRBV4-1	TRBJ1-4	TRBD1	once	CASSQENRGSLGEKLFF	TGCGCCAGCAGCCAGGAAAACAGGGGGAGTCTCGGGGAAAAACTGTTTTTT
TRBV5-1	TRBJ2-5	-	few	CASSLKLEGETQYF	TGCGCCAGCAGCTTGAAACTAGAAGGGGAGACCCAGTACTTC
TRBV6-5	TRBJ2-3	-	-	CASSYHPESPRDTQYF	TGTGCCAGCAGTTACCATCCAGAGAGCCCTCGGGATACGCAGTATTTT
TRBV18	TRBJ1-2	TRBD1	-	CASSPSTGGVYGYTF	TGTGCCAGCTCACCATCGACAGGGGGGGTCTATGGCTACACCTTC
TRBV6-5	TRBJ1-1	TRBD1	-	CASKTGTENTEAFF	TGTGCCAGCAAGACCGGGACAGAGAACACTGAAGCTTTCTTT
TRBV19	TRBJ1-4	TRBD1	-	CATQGAGGNEKLFF	TGTGCCACCCAAGGAGCAGGGGGTAATGAAAAACTGTTTTTT
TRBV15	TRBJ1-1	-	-	CATYGYANTTEAFF	TGTGCCACCTACGGGTACGCCAATACCACTGAAGCTTTCTTT
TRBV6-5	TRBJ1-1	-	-	CASTGRGVSNTEAFF	TGTGCCAGCACAGGCAGGGGCGTATCGAACACTGAAGCTTTCTTT
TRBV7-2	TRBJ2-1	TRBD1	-	CASSLGDRVQFF	TGTGCCAGCAGCTTAGGGGACAGGGTGCAGTTCTTC
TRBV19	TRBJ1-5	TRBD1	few	CASTFDRGNQPQHF	TGTGCCAGTACCTTCGACAGGGGGAATCAGCCCCAGCATTTT
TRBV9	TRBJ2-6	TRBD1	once	CASSARQGSGANVLTF	TGTGCCAGCAGCGCTCGACAGGGATCAGGGGCCAACGTCCTGACTTTC
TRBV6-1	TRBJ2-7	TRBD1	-	CASMGDSTYEQYF	TGTGCCAGCATGGGGGACAGCACCTACGAGCAGTACTTC
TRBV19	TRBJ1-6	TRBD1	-	CASSSTGGNSPLHF	TGTGCCAGTAGTTCAACAGGGGGGAATTCACCCCTCCACTTT